These T cell receptor beta chains were read from a single sample in a study of blood T cell repertoires in COVID-19. Method: immunoSEQ multiplex PCR; TCRdb's copy keeps in-frame clones and lacks some. Altogether about 100,000 clones are present, about 90% being singletons, with the ten largest covering roughly 7.4%. The sample comprised peripheral blood. The receptors stem from a man younger than 40 in a cohort sampled during active COVID-19. CDR3s include the opening cysteine and the closing phenylalanine or tryptophan. A D gene is named only where the DNA matches it firmly. Rows may omit the clone size; those that give it use once, few, many or a size class.

size	V	J	D	DNA	CDR3
.	TRBV5-5	TRBJ1-1	.	TGTGCCAGCAGCTTTGGGCGACGGGAGGACACTGAAGCTTTCTTT	CASSFGRREDTEAFF
.	TRBV7-2	TRBJ2-2	.	TGTGCCAGCAGCTTAAATACTCCCGGGGAGCTGTTTTTT	CASSLNTPGELFF
.	TRBV6-2/TRBV6-3	TRBJ2-3	.	TGTGCCAGCAGTTATACGGGTGTCACAGATACGCAGTATTTT	CASSYTGVTDTQYF
.	TRBV19	TRBJ1-1	.	TGTGCCAGTACCCCTGGGGGGGGTCTGGGCACTGAAGCTTTCTTT	CASTPGGGLGTEAFF
.	TRBV5-8	TRBJ2-7	.	TGTGCCAGCAGCTTGGAAGCCGAGCAGTACTTC	CASSLEAEQYF
once	TRBV6-5	TRBJ2-7	TRBD1	TGTGCCAGCAGACCCCAGGGGGCCCGCTACGAGCAGTACTTC	CASRPQGARYEQYF
.	TRBV6-2/TRBV6-3	TRBJ1-6	TRBD1	TGTGCCAGCAGTGATGACAGGGCCAATTCACCCCTCCACTTT	CASSDDRANSPLHF
.	TRBV28	TRBJ1-3	TRBD1	TGTGCCAGCAGTTTCATCGGAAAGACAGGGGCGGGAAACACCATATATTTT	CASSFIGKTGAGNTIYF
.	TRBV6-5	TRBJ1-3	.	TGTGCCAGCAGTTTACAGGGCTCTAACACCATATATTTT	CASSLQGSNTIYF
few	TRBV11-2	TRBJ2-7	TRBD1	TGTGCCAGCAGCCCAAGACAGGGTCCCTACGAGCAGTACTTC	CASSPRQGPYEQYF
.	TRBV6-5	TRBJ1-6	.	TGTGCCAGCAGCAGCCCTCGGGGGATGGATTCACCCCTCCACTTT	CASSSPRGMDSPLHF
.	TRBV13	TRBJ2-1	.	TGTGCCAGCAGCTTAACAAGTGAGCAGTTCTTC	CASSLTSEQFF
.	TRBV30	TRBJ2-1	TRBD2	TGTGCCTGGAGTGTACGTCTAGCGGGGGGCAATGAGCAGTTCTTC	CAWSVRLAGGNEQFF
.	TRBV19	TRBJ2-1	TRBD1	TGTGCCAGTAGTGCGCGACAGGGGAATGAGCAGTTCTTC	CASSARQGNEQFF
.	TRBV4-2	TRBJ2-3	TRBD1	TGTGCCAGCAGCGGCCGACAGGGGACAGATACGCAGTATTTT	CASSGRQGTDTQYF
.	TRBV20-1	TRBJ2-3	.	TGCAGGGCCCTCAGCGGGGATACGCAGTATTTT	CRALSGDTQYF
.	TRBV2	TRBJ1-4	TRBD1	TGTGCCAGCAGTGATCAGACAGGGGATAATGAAAAACTGTTTTTT	CASSDQTGDNEKLFF
few	TRBV7-8	TRBJ2-7	.	TGTGCCAGCAGCGTAAGGAATACGGGGGGCCGACCCTACGAGCAGTACTTC	CASSVRNTGGRPYEQYF
.	TRBV6-5	TRBJ1-5	.	TGTGCCAGCAGTCCGGACAGCGTGGGTCAGCCCCAGCATTTT	CASSPDSVGQPQHF
.	TRBV6-6	TRBJ2-2	TRBD2	TGTGCCAGCAGACCAGCGGGGGGAAACACCGGGGAGCTGTTTTTT	CASRPAGGNTGELFF
.	TRBV6-2/TRBV6-3	TRBJ1-2	.	TGTGCCAGCAGTTACGGGGACACGAATAACTATGGCTACACCTTC	CASSYGDTNNYGYTF
.	TRBV5-4	TRBJ2-4	.	TGTGCCAGCAGCCCTCCGGGAGGAGGGGGGTCCAAAAACATTCAGTACTTC	CASSPPGGGGSKNIQYF
.	TRBV5-1	TRBJ1-3	.	TGCGCCAGCAGCTTGGCCAGACCCCGGGCTGGAAACACCATATATTTT	CASSLARPRAGNTIYF
.	TRBV7-9	TRBJ1-1	TRBD1	TGTGCCAGCAGCTTAAATTATGGACAGGGGAACACTGAAGCTTTCTTT	CASSLNYGQGNTEAFF
.	TRBV5-1	TRBJ2-1	TRBD1	TGCGCCAGCAACCCGGACAGGTACAATGAGCAGTTCTTC	CASNPDRYNEQFF
.	TRBV25-1	TRBJ2-7	.	TGTGCCAGCAGTACCGGGAGCTTACCCGAGCAGTACTTC	CASSTGSLPEQYF
.	TRBV19	TRBJ1-2	TRBD1	TGTGCCAGTAGTATATCTGGACAGGGAAGAGGCTACACCTTC	CASSISGQGRGYTF
.	TRBV7-2	TRBJ2-3	TRBD2	TGTGCCAGCAGTCCGTCGGGAGGTACGCAGTATTTT	CASSPSGGTQYF
.	TRBV30	TRBJ2-3	.	TGTGCCTGGAAAACCGAGAGGGATACGCAGTATTTT	CAWKTERDTQYF
.	TRBV9	TRBJ2-7	TRBD1	TGTGCCAGCAGTGGACAGGGCTACGAGCAGTACTTC	CASSGQGYEQYF
.	TRBV12-3/TRBV12-4	TRBJ1-2	TRBD1	TGTGCCAGCAGTTTTGACAGGGACTATGGCTACACCTTC	CASSFDRDYGYTF
.	TRBV14	TRBJ2-7	.	TGTGCTAGCAGCCAATTACAGGGTTACGAGCAGTACTTC	CASSQLQGYEQYF
.	TRBV2	TRBJ1-2	TRBD1	TGTGCCAGCAGGGTAAGGGACAGTCCGACTGGGGGCTACACCTTC	CASRVRDSPTGGYTF
.	TRBV27	TRBJ1-3	TRBD1	TGTGCCAGCAGACTCTTAGGACAGGGGTCAGGAAACACCATATATTTT	CASRLLGQGSGNTIYF
.	TRBV16	TRBJ2-3	.	TGTGCCAGCAGCCACGGCGGGGTGGGCACAGATACGCAGTATTTT	CASSHGGVGTDTQYF
.	TRBV20-1	TRBJ2-5	TRBD1	TGCAGTGCTACGGGACAGGAGGGCCAGTACTTC	CSATGQEGQYF
.	TRBV19	TRBJ1-1	.	TGTGCCAGTAGTCCTCTTCCAGGCACGATGAACACTGAAGCTTTCTTT	CASSPLPGTMNTEAFF
once	TRBV10-3	TRBJ1-2	TRBD1	TGTGCCATCAGTGAGGGACAGGGACAACGCTATGGCTACACCTTC	CAISEGQGQRYGYTF
.	TRBV6-5	TRBJ1-2	.	TGTGCCAGCAGAAACCAGGACAGCTCTAACTATGGCTACACCTTC	CASRNQDSSNYGYTF
.	TRBV24-1	TRBJ2-1	TRBD2	TGTGCCACCAGTGCGACGGGGGAGGGTGAGCAGTTCTTC	CATSATGEGEQFF
.	TRBV5-4	TRBJ2-5	TRBD1	TGTGCCAGCAACCAGGCCTCCGGGACAGGGGCTACTACAGCGACCCAGTACTTC	CASNQASGTGATTATQYF
.	TRBV28	TRBJ2-3	.	TGTGCCAGCAGGACCGGGATTCTCTTTTGGGATACGCAGTATTTT	CASRTGILFWDTQYF
.	TRBV5-5	TRBJ1-1	TRBD1	TGTGCCAGCAGCTCGACGGGACAGAAGAACACTGAAGCTTTCTTT	CASSSTGQKNTEAFF